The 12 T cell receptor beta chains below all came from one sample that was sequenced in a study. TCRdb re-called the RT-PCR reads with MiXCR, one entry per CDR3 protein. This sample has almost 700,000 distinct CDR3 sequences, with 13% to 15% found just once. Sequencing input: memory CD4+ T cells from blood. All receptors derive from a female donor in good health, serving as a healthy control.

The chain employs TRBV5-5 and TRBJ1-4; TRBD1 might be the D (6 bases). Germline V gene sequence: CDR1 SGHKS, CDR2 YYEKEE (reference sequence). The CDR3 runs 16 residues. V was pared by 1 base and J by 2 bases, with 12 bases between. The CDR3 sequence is CASSLSTGTTNEKLFF. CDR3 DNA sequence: TGTGCCAGCAGCTTGTCGACAGGAACCACTAATGAAAAACTGTTTTTT.

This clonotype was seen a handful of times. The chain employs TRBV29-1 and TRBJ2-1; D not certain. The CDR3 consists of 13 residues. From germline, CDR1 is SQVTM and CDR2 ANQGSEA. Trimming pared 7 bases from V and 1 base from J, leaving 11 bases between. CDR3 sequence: CSGAYQSYNEQFF. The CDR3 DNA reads TGCAGCGGGGCCTACCAATCCTACAATGAGCAGTTCTTC.

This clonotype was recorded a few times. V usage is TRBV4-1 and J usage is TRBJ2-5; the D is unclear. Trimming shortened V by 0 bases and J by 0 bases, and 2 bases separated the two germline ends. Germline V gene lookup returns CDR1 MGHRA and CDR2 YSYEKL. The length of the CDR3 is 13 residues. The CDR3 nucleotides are TGCGCCAGCAGCCAAGATTACCAAGAGACCCAGTACTTC. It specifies CASSQDYQETQYF.

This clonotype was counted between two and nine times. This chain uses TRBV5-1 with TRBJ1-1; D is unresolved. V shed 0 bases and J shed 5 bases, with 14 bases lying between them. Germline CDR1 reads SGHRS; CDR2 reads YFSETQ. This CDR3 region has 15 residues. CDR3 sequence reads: CASSLGAARSTEAFF. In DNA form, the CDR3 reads TGCGCCAGCAGCTTGGGAGCAGCCCGGAGTACTGAAGCTTTCTTT.

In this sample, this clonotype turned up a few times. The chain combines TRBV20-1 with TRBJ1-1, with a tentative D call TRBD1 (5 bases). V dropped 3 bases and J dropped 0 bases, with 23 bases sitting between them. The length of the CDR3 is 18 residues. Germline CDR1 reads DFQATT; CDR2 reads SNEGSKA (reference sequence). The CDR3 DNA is TGCAGTGCTAGGATGGTTGGGACCGCAATGTTCATGAACACTGAAGCTTTCTTT. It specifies CSARMVGTAMFMNTEAFF.

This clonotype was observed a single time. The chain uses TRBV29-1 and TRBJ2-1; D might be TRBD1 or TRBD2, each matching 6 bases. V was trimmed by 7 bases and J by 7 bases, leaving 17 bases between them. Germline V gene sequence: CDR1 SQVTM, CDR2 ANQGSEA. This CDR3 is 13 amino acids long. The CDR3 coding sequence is TGCAGCGCCGGGGCGGGGACAAGAAATGAGCAGTTCTTC. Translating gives CSAGAGTRNEQFF.

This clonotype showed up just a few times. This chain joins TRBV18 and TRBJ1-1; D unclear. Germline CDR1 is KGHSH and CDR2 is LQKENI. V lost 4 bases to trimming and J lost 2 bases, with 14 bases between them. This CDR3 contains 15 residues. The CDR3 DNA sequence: TGTGCCAGCTCACTATCCGGACTGAGCAACACTGAAGCTTTCTTT. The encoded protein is CASSLSGLSNTEAFF.

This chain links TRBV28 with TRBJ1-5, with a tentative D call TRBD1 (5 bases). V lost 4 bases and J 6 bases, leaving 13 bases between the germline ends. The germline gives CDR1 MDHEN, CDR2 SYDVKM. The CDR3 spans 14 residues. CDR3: CASSYPVGGQPQHF. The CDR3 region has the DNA TGTGCCAGCAGTTACCCCGTCGGGGGTCAGCCCCAGCATTTT.

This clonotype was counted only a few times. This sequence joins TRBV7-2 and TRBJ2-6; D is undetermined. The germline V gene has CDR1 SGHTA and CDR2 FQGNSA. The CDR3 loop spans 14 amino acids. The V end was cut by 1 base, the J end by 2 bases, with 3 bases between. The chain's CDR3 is CASSLDAGANVLTF. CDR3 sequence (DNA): TGTGCCAGCAGCTTAGATGCTGGGGCCAACGTCCTGACTTTC.

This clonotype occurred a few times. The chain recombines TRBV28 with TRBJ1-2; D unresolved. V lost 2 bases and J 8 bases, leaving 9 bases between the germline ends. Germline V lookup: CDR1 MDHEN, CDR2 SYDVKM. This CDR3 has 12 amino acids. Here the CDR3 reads CASSLEGKGYTF. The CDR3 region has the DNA TGTGCCAGCAGTTTAGAGGGAAAGGGCTACACCTTC.

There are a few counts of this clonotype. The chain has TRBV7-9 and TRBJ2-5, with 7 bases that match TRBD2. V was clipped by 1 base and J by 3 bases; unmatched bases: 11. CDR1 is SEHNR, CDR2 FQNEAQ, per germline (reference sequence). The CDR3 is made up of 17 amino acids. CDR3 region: CASSLGLGASGKETQYF. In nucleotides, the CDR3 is TGTGCCAGCAGCTTAGGACTGGGAGCTAGCGGAAAAGAGACCCAGTACTTC. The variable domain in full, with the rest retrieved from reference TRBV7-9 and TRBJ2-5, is DTGVSQNPRHKITKRGQNVTFRCDPISEHNRLYWYRQTLGQGPEFLTYFQNEAQLEKSRLLSDRFSAERPKGSFSTLEIQRTEQGDSAMYLCASSLGLGASGKETQYFGPGTRLLVL.

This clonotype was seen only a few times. As DNA, the CDR3 is TGTGCCAGCAGTGAATATTCCGACGCCATGGAGACCCAGTACTTC. This translates into CASSEYSDAMETQYF. The rearrangement joins TRBV25-1 to TRBJ2-5; D gene ambiguous. The CDR3 runs 15 residues. The germline CDR1 and CDR2 sequences are MGHDK and SYGVNS. The V end lost 0 bases, the J end lost 5 bases, and 13 bases lay between the germline ends. Full variable domain (remainder filled in from reference TRBV25-1 and TRBJ2-5): EADIYQTPRYLVIGTGKKITLECSQTMGHDKMYWYQQDPGMELHLIHYSYGVNSTEKGDLSSESTVSRIRTEHFPLTLESARPSHTSQYLCASSEYSDAMETQYFGPGTRLLVL.